This T cell receptor (beta chain) originates from a study of vaccination and CD4 T cells after COVID-19. The wider study: Samples after vaccination came a median roughly 74 days past dose two, ranging 14 to 241.

With the Oncomine TCR Beta short-read assay, DNA from cultured CD4+ T cells was sequenced. MiXCR, applied by TCRdb to the PCR reads, yields one record per CDR3 protein. Of roughly 9,300 distinct CDR3 sequences listed, about two thirds are singletons. The CDR3 totals 14 residues. In germline, CDR1 is MNHNS, CDR2 SASEGT. V lost 6 bases to trimming and J lost 7 bases, with 18 bases between them. As regards this clonotype: Its antigen is unknown.

Treatment in this sample: approximately nine-day PBMC culture with coronavirus spike peptide pools or control peptides (ViraFEST assay). The source material was CD4+ T cells from blood, cultured in vitro. The chain uses TRBV6-1 and TRBJ1-2; possible D gene TRBD1, 6 bases. This sequence was found in a human donor who had recovered from COVID-19. The CDR3 coding sequence is TGTGCCAGCAGCCACAATATAGGGGGAGGTGGCTACACCTTC. Encoded protein: CASSHNIGGGGYTF.